This record looks at one T cell receptor beta chain sequence and its context. Its antigen is not known. The data were taken from a study of cytomegalovirus exposure and HLA in healthy donors. V lost 1 base to trimming and J lost 7 bases, with 13 bases between them. The CDR3 is 15 residues long. Per the germline V gene, CDR1 is MNHEY and CDR2 is SVGAGI. Study-wide points: In a later analysis, the majority of CMV-associated beta chains seemingly showed HLA restriction. Compared with the roughly 670-donor mean, an Asian-associated ancestry cluster reportedly had fewer N-insertions, according to a later analysis. Presence/absence analyses assumed roughly uniform sequencing depth across donors, which may not hold.

PCR employed 60 Vbeta and 13 Jbeta primers. Only in-frame clones appear in the TCRdb table, and some are missing; sequencing was by immunoSEQ multiplex PCR. The table shows roughly 190,000 clones, with around 86% occurring only once. The sample comprised PBMCs. The chain recombines TRBV6-5 with TRBJ2-2; possibly TRBD2 for D (6 bases). This receptor was obtained from a woman aged 50 to 65 in good health and CMV-seropositive. CDR3 sequence (DNA): TGTGCCAGCAGTTACTTAGCCGGGGGTCGCGGGGAGCTGTTTTTT. Its protein product is CASSYLAGGRGELFF.